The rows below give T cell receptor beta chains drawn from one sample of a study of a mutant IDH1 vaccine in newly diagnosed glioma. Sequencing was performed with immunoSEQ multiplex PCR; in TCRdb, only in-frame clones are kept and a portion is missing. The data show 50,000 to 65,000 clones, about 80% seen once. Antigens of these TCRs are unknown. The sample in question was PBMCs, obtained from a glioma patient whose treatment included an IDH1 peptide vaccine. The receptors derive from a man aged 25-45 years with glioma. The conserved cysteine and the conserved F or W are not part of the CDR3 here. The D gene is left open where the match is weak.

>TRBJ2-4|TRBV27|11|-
ASSFGYKNIQY
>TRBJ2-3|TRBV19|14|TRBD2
ASSSRTSGGTDTQY
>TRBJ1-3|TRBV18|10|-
ASSPGGNTIY
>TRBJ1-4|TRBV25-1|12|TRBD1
ASRGTGGREKLF
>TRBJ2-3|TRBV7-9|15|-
ASSPGRGGKSTDTQY
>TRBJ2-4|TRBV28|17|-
ASSLGSEGLSVAKNIQY
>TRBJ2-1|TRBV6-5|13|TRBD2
ASRGGLAGYNEQF
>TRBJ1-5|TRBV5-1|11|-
ASRQRPDQPQH
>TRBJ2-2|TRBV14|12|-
ASSQLVLKGELF
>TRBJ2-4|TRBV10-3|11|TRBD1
AISPGQENIQY
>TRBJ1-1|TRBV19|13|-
ASTPFGGGRIEAF
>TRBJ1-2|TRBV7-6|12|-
ASSMPDTRDGYT
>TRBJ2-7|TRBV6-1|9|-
ASSNQYEQY
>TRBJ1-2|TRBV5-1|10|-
ASRTENYGYT
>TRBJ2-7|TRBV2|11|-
ASSLLQVNEQY
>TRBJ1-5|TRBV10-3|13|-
AISDLAGGNQPQH
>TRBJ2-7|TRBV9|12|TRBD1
ASSVDGRGYEQY
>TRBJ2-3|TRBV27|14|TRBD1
ASSFRQGSSTDTQY
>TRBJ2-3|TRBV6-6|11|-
ASSKRSTDTQY
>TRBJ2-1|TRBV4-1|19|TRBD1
ASSQDFWYRGLGVDYNEQF
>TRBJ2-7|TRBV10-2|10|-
ASKSYYYEQY
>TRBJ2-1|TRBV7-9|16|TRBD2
ASSLAAESGGLGNEQF
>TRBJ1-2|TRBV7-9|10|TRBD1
ASSPDLAGGS
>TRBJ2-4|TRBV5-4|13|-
ASSLEGSAKNIQY
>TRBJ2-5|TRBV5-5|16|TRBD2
ASREALGAGGFQETQY
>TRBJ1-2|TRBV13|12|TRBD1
ASNNRGHADGYT
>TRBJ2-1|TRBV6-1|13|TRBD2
ASSATSGGAWRQF